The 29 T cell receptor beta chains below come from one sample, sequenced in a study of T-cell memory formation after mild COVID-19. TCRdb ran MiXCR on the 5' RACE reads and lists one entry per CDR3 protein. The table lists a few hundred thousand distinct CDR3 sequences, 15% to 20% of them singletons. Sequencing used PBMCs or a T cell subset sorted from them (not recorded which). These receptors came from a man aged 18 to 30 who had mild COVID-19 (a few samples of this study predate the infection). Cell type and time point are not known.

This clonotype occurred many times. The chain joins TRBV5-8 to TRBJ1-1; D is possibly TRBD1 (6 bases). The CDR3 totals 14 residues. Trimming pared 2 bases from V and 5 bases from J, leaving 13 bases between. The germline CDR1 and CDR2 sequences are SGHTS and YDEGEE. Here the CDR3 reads CASSFGQGRTEAFF. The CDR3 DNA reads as TGTGCCAGCAGCTTCGGGCAGGGGAGGACTGAAGCTTTCTTT.

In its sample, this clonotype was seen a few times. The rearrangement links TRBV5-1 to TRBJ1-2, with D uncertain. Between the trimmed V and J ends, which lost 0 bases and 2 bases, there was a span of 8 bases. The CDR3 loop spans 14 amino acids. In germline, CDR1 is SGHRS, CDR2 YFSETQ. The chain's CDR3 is CASSLAASNYGYTF. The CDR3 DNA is TGCGCCAGCAGCTTGGCGGCGAGCAACTATGGCTACACCTTC.

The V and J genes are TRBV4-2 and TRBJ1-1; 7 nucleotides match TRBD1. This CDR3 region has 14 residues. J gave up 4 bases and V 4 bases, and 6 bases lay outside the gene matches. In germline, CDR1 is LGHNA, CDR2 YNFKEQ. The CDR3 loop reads CASSRDRASTEAFF. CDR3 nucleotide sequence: TGTGCCAGCAGCCGCGACAGGGCAAGCACTGAAGCTTTCTTT.

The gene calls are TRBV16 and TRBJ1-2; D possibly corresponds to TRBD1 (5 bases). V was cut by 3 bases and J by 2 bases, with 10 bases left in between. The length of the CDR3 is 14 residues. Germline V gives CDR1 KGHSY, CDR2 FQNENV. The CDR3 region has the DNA TGTGCCAGCAGCCAGGGGCGGGCAAACTATGGCTACACCTTC. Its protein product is CASSQGRANYGYTF. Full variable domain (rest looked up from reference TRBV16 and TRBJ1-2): GEEVAQTPKHLVRGEGQKAKLYCAPIKGHSYVFWYQQVLKNEFKFLISFQNENVFDETGMPKERFSAKCLPNSPCSLEIQATKLEDSAVYFCASSQGRANYGYTFGSGTRLTVV.

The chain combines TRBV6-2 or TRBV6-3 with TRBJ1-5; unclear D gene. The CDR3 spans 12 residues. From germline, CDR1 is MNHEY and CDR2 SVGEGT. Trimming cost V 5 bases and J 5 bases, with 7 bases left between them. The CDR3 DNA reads TGTGCCAGCAGTCCAGATTATCAGCCCCAGCATTTT. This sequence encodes CASSPDYQPQHF.

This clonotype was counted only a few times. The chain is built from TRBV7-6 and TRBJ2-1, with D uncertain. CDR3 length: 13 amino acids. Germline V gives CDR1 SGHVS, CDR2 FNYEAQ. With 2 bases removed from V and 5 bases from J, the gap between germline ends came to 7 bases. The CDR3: CASSLSSHNEQFF. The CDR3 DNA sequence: TGTGCCAGCAGCTTAAGTTCCCACAATGAGCAGTTCTTC.

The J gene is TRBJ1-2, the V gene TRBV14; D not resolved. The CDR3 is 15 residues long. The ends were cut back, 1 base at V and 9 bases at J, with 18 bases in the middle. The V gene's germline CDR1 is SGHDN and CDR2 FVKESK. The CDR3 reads CASSQGARVKDSYTF. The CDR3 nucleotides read TGTGCCAGCAGCCAAGGGGCCCGGGTTAAAGATAGCTACACCTTC.

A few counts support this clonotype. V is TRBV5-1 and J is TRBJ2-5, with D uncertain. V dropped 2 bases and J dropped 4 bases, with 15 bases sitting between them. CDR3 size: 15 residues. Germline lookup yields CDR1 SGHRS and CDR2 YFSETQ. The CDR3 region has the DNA TGCGCCAGCAGCTTCCGGGCTCCGGGCGGAGAGACCCAGTACTTC. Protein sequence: CASSFRAPGGETQYF.

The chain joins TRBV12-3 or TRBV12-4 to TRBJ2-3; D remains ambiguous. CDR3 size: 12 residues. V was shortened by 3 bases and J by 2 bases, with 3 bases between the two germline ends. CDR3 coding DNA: TGTGCCAGCAGTTTTACCACAGATACGCAGTATTTT. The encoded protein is CASSFTTDTQYF.

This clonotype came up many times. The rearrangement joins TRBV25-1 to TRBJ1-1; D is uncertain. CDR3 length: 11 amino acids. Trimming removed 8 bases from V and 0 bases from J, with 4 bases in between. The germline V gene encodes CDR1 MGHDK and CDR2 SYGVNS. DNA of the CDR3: TGTGCCAGCGGGGTGAACACTGAAGCTTTCTTT. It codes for CASGVNTEAFF.

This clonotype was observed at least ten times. The CDR3 coding sequence is TGTGCCAGCAGCTTAGCCAAGGGGGGACGCGATACGCAGTATTTT. Translating gives CASSLAKGGRDTQYF. The chain is built from TRBV7-8 and TRBJ2-3; the D gene could be TRBD1 or TRBD2 (6 bases each). V lost 0 bases to trimming and J lost 6 bases, with 13 bases between them. The CDR3 totals 15 residues. Germline CDR1 and CDR2: SGHVS and FQNEAQ.

The CDR3 sequence is CSAVVSRGASSDTQYF. The DNA for the CDR3 is TGCAGTGCTGTCGTCTCGCGGGGGGCCAGCTCAGATACGCAGTATTTT. The rearrangement uses TRBV20-1 and TRBJ2-3; 8 nucleotides match TRBD2. The CDR3 runs to 16 residues. V shed 5 bases and J 4 bases; nucleotides not matched to a gene: 14. Per the germline V gene, CDR1 is DFQATT and CDR2 is SNEGSKA (reference sequence).

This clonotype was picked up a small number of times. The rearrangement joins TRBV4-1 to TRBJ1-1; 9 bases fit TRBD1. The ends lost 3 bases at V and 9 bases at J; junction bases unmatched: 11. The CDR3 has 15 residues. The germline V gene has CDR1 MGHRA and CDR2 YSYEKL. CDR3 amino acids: CASSHPVRDRVQAFF. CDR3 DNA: TGCGCCAGCAGCCATCCCGTCCGGGACAGGGTCCAAGCTTTCTTT.

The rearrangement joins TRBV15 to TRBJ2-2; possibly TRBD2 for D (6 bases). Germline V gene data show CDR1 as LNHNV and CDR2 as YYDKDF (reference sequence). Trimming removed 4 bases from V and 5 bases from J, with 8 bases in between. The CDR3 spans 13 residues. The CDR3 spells CATSTAGTGELFF. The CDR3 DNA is TGTGCCACCAGCACCGCGGGGACCGGGGAGCTGTTTTTT.

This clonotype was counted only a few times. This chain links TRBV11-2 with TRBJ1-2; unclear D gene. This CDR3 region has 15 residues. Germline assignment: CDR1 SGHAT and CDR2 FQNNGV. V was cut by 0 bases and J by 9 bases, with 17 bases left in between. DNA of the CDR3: TGTGCCAGCAGCTTAGATTCGAACCTGGCCTGGAGCTACACCTTC. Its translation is CASSLDSNLAWSYTF.

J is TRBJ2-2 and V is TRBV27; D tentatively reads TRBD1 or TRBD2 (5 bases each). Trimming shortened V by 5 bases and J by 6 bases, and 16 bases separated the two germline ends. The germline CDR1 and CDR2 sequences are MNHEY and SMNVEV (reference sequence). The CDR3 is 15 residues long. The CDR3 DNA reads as TGTGCCAGCAGTATCCGGGACCCCATCCCCGGGGAGCTGTTTTTT. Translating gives CASSIRDPIPGELFF.

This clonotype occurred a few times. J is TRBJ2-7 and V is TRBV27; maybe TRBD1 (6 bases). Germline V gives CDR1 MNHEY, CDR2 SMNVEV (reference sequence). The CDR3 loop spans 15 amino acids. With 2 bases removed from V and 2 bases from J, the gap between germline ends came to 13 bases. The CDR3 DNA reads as TGTGCCAGCAGTTTACCCACAGGGAGTCCCTACGAGCAGTACTTC. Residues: CASSLPTGSPYEQYF.

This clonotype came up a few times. CDR3 sequence (DNA): TGTGCCAGCAGCCAGGGGGCGCCCGGGGTGACAGATACGCAGTATTTT. Its translation is CASSQGAPGVTDTQYF. The chain links TRBV4-2 to TRBJ2-3; weak D call: TRBD1 (6 bases). The CDR3 length is 16 residues. The V gene's germline CDR1 is LGHNA and CDR2 YNFKEQ. V lost 3 bases, J lost 3 bases, and 16 bases lay in between.

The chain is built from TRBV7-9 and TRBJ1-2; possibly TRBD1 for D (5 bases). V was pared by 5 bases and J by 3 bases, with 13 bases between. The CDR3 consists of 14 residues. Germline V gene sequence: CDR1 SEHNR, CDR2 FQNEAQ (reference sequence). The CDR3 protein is CASSDPGRDYGYTF. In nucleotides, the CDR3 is TGTGCCAGCAGCGACCCGGGACGGGACTATGGCTACACCTTC.

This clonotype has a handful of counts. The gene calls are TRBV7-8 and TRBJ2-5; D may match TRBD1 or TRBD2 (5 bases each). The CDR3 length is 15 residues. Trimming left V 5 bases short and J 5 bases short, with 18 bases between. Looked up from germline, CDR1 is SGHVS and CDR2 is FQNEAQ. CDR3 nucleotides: TGTGCCAGCAGCAACTCGTGGGGACCGGGGGAGACCCAGTACTTC. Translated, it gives CASSNSWGPGETQYF. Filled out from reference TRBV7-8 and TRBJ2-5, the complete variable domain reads GAGVSQSPRYKVAKRGQDVALRCDPISGHVSLFWYQQALGQGPEFLTYFQNEAQLDKSGLPSDRFFAERPEGSVSTLKIQRTQQEDSAVYLCASSNSWGPGETQYFGPGTRLLVL.

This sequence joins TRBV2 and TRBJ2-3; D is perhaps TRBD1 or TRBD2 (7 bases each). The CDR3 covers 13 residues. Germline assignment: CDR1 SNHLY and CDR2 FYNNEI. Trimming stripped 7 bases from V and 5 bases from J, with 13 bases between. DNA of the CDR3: TGTGCCAGCAACGTCAGGGGGGGAGATACGCAGTATTTT. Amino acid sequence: CASNVRGGDTQYF.

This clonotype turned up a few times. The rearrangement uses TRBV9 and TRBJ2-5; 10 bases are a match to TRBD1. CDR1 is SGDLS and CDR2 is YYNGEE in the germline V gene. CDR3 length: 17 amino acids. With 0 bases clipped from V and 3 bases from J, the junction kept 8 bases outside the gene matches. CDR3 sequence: CASSVGQGAELKETQYF. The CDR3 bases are TGTGCCAGCAGCGTAGGACAGGGGGCGGAACTCAAAGAGACCCAGTACTTC.

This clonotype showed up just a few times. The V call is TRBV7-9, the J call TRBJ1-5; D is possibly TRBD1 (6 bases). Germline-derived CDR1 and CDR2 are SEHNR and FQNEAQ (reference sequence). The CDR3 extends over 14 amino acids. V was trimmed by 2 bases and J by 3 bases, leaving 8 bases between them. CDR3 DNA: TGTGCCAGCAGCTTAACAGGGCCCAATCAGCCCCAGCATTTT. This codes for CASSLTGPNQPQHF.

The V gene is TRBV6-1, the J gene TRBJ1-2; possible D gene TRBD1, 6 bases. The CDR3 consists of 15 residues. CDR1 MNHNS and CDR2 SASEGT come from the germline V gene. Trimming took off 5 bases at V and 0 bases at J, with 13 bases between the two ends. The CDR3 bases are TGTGCCAGCAGTCCCAAGACAGGAGCTAACTATGGCTACACCTTC. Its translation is CASSPKTGANYGYTF.

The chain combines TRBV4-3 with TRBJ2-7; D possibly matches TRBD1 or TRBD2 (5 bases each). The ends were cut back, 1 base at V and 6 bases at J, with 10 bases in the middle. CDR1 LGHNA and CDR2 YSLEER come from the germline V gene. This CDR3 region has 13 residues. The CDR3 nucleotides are TGCGCCAGCAGCCAAGGGGGTGGGGGCGAGCAGTACTTC. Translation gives CASSQGGGGEQYF.

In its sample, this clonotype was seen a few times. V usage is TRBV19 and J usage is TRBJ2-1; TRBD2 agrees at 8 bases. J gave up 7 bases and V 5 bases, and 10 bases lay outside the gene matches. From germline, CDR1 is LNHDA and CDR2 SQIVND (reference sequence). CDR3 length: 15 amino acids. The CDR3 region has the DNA TGTGCCAGTAGTCCTCGGATAGCGGGGTTGAATGAGCAGTTCTTC. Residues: CASSPRIAGLNEQFF. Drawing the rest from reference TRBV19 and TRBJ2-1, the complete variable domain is DGGITQSPKYLFRKEGQNVTLSCEQNLNHDAMYWYRQDPGQGLRLIYYSQIVNDFQKGDIAEGYSVSREKKESFPLTVTSAQKNPTAFYLCASSPRIAGLNEQFFGPGTRLTVL.

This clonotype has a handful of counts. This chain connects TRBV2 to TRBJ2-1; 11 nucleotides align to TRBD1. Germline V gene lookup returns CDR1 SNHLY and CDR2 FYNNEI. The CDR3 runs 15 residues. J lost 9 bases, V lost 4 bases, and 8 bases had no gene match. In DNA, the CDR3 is TGTGCCAGCAGTGGGGACAGGGGGTCAGGGGTTGAGCAGTTCTTC. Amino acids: CASSGDRGSGVEQFF.

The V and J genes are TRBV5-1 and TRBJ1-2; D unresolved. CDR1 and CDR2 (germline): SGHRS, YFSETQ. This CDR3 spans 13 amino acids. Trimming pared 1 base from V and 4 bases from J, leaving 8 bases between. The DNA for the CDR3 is TGCGCCAGCAGCTTGACCGCTACCTATGGCTACACCTTC. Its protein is CASSLTATYGYTF.

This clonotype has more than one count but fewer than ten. The CDR3 region has the DNA TGTGCCAGCAGTACGAGGTGGGGGAGTGCCTACGAGCAGTACTTC. It yields the protein CASSTRWGSAYEQYF. This chain links TRBV27 with TRBJ2-7; D tentatively fits TRBD1 or TRBD2 (5 bases each). Germline V CDR1 and CDR2: MNHEY, SMNVEV (reference sequence). CDR3 length: 15 residues. Trimming took off 5 bases at V and 2 bases at J, with 16 bases between the two ends.